These T cell receptor beta chains were read from a single sample in a study of Graves' ophthalmopathy and Graves' hyperthyroidism. A single record per CDR3 protein comes from TCRdb applying MiXCR to the multiplex PCR reads. The table includes about 370,000 distinct CDR3 sequences, about a sixth detected once. The sequencing input was peripheral blood. Every receptor here comes from a woman aged 18-29 years with Graves' ophthalmopathy. CDR3s include the opening cysteine and the closing phenylalanine or tryptophan. D genes are given only for firm matches. Some rows have no size entry. The others give once, few or many, or a class for an expanded clone.

d_call,clone_size,v_call,j_call,cdr3_nt,cdr3_aa
.,many,TRBV5-6,TRBJ1-3,TGTGCCAGCAGCTTTACGGGGAGAACTGGAAACACCATATGTTTT,CASSFTGRTGNTICF
.,many,TRBV28,TRBJ2-2,TGTGCCAGCAGAGGGGGGCTGCCGGGGGAGCTGTTTTTT,CASRGGLPGELFF
.,many,TRBV20-1,TRBJ2-7,TGCAGTGCTAGACCCTGGACAGCCCCCTACGAGCAGTACTTC,CSARPWTAPYEQYF
.,many,TRBV27,TRBJ1-5,TGTGCCAGCAGTCCCAACCCACAGAGTTTTAGCAATCAGCCCCAGCATTTT,CASSPNPQSFSNQPQHF
.,many,TRBV9,TRBJ1-2,TGTGCCAGCAGCTCCAGGAATCTGAACTATGGCTACACCTTC,CASSSRNLNYGYTF
.,many,TRBV11-2,TRBJ1-3,TGTGCCAGCAGCTTATATGCAAGCCTCTCTGGAAACACCATATATTTT,CASSLYASLSGNTIYF
.,.,TRBV5-1,TRBJ1-1,TGCGCCAGCAGCTTTGGCTCAGGGAGCACTGAAGCTTTCTTT,CASSFGSGSTEAFF
.,once,TRBV5-1,TRBJ1-1,TGCGCCAGCCAGCTAGGGATCCGAGGGACTGAAGCTTTCTTT,CASQLGIRGTEAFF
.,.,TRBV19,TRBJ1-2,TGTGCCAGTAGTATAGGAGTCCGTCCTAACTATGGCTACACCTTC,CASSIGVRPNYGYTF
TRBD2,many,TRBV29-1,TRBJ2-7,TGCAGCGTTGTAGCGGCTAGCGGGATCTACGAGCAGTACTTC,CSVVAASGIYEQYF
.,many,TRBV6-1,TRBJ2-2,TGTGCCAGCAATGGGCAGGGGAACACCGGGGAGCTGTTTTTT,CASNGQGNTGELFF
.,few,TRBV7-6,TRBJ2-7,TGTGCCAGCAGCTTAGCGAGGCAGGGGGGTCCTACCTACGAGCAGTACTTC,CASSLARQGGPTYEQYF
.,many,TRBV10-1,TRBJ2-2,TGCGCCAGCAGCTGGTCAGGAACCGGGGAGCTGTTTTTT,CASSWSGTGELFF
.,many,TRBV28,TRBJ2-2,TGTGCCAGCAGTTTAAGTTTTCCCGGGGAGCTGTTTTTT,CASSLSFPGELFF
.,.,TRBV6-5,TRBJ1-1,TGTGCCAGCAGTTACTCGACGGTTGCTTTCTTT,CASSYSTVAFF
.,few,TRBV9,TRBJ1-6,TGTGCCAGCAGCGTAGAAGACAGCTTTAATTCACCCCTCCACTTT,CASSVEDSFNSPLHF
.,.,TRBV6-5,TRBJ1-1,TGTGCCAGCAGTTACTCGGGCAGGGATGAAGCTTTCTTT,CASSYSGRDEAFF
.,.,TRBV6-5,TRBJ2-2,TGTGCCAGCAGTTCTCGGACTACTTCCACCGGGGAGCTGTTTTTT,CASSSRTTSTGELFF
.,many,TRBV12-3/TRBV12-4,TRBJ2-2,TGTGCCAGCAGTTTCGGACTGGGGAGGACCGGGGAGCTGTTTTTT,CASSFGLGRTGELFF
TRBD1,many,TRBV19,TRBJ2-5,TGTGCCAGTAGCGACAGGGGAGGACAAGAGACCCAGTACTTC,CASSDRGGQETQYF
TRBD1,many,TRBV20-1,TRBJ1-2,TGCAGTGCTAGAGATCGGGTAGGGACAGGGCATGGCTACACCTTC,CSARDRVGTGHGYTF
.,many,TRBV28,TRBJ1-3,TGTGCCAGCAGTTTCGTGGGGGCGCCCGGAAACACCATATATTTT,CASSFVGAPGNTIYF
.,many,TRBV5-1,TRBJ1-2,TGCGCCAGCAACCCTGGTACTATGTGGAACTATGGCTACACCTTC,CASNPGTMWNYGYTF